The entry below describes one T cell receptor beta chain. The CDR3 is made up of 15 amino acids. V shed 4 bases and J shed 3 bases, with 13 bases lying between them. Germline V gene data show CDR1 as SGHVS and CDR2 as FQNEAQ. The sample comes from a study of blood T cells in healthy people across ages. A second about 6 to 11 cycle PCR used barcoded and J-beta primers. TCRdb reprocessed the 5' RACE reads via MiXCR and lists one record per CDR3 protein. The sample consists of over 950,000 distinct CDR3 sequences, about 53% of them appearing once. The chain employs TRBV7-8 and TRBJ1-5, with no clear D. The sample taken for sequencing was blood. This receptor was identified in a woman aged 60 to 75 in good health. CDR3 sequence (DNA): TGTGCCAGCAGCTCCTCGGGCGGCGTCAATCAGCCCCAGCATTTT. Its translation: CASSSSGGVNQPQHF.